The next 5 T cell receptor beta chains were all read from a single sample in a study of T-cell memory formation after mild COVID-19. TCRdb reanalysed the 5' RACE reads using MiXCR and keeps one entry per CDR3 protein. The repertoire holds under 550,000 distinct CDR3 sequences, with roughly 17% as singletons. Input material: PBMCs or a T cell subset sorted from them (not recorded which). These receptors originate from a man younger than 35 who had mild COVID-19 (a few samples of this study predate the infection). Cell type and time point are not known.

This clonotype was detected ten times or more. This chain links TRBV5-1 with TRBJ2-2; D may be TRBD1 (5 bases). V lost 1 base to trimming and J lost 3 bases, with 13 bases between them. This CDR3 contains 16 residues. The germline gives CDR1 SGHRS, CDR2 YFSETQ. DNA for the CDR3: TGCGCCAGCAGCTTGTATCAGGGCGGTTACACCGGGGAGCTGTTTTTT. It is translated as CASSLYQGGYTGELFF.

This clonotype has a handful of counts. The gene calls are TRBV15 and TRBJ1-5; D remains ambiguous. The germline V and J ends were trimmed by 3 bases and 0 bases, with 6 bases remaining between them. Looked up from germline, CDR1 is LNHNV and CDR2 is YYDKDF (reference sequence). CDR3 length: 14 amino acids. The CDR3 DNA follows: TGTGCCACCAGCAGCGGGTATAGCAATCAGCCCCAGCATTTT. It yields the protein CATSSGYSNQPQHF.

This clonotype was observed a few times. The V and J genes are TRBV6-5 and TRBJ2-7; D may be TRBD1 (5 bases). Germline V gives CDR1 MNHEY, CDR2 SVGAGI. The CDR3 length is 13 residues. The V end was cut by 6 bases, the J end by 0 bases, with 9 bases between. The CDR3 loop is CASSIDSSYEQYF. For the CDR3, the DNA is TGTGCCAGCAGCATCGACAGCTCCTACGAGCAGTACTTC.

This rearrangement joins TRBV5-1 to TRBJ2-1; tentatively, D is TRBD2 (6 bases). The CDR3 length is 14 residues. Trimming removed 1 base from V and 7 bases from J, with 12 bases in between. Germline lookup yields CDR1 SGHRS and CDR2 YFSETQ. CDR3 amino acids: CASSLSAGSNEQFF. The CDR3, as DNA: TGCGCCAGCAGCTTGAGTGCGGGAAGTAATGAGCAGTTCTTC.

The genes are TRBV6-2 or TRBV6-3 and TRBJ2-7, with 8 bases that match TRBD1. The V gene end was trimmed by 6 bases and the J gene end by 3 bases; junction bases not matched to a gene: 7. CDR1 is MNHEY and CDR2 is SVGEGT in the germline V gene. This CDR3 region has 14 residues. In DNA form, the CDR3 reads TGTGCCAGCAGCCAGACTACAGGGGGCTACGAGCAGTACTTC. Encoded protein: CASSQTTGGYEQYF.